Shown below are 9 T cell receptor beta chains from a single sample sequenced in a study of blood T cell repertoires in COVID-19. Repertoires were generated with immunoSEQ multiplex PCR, while TCRdb's copy carries only in-frame clones and drops some. The sample contains over 85,000 clones, roughly 86% of which appear only once. Sequences were obtained from peripheral blood. These receptors all stem from a human donor in a cohort sampled during active COVID-19.

This clone occurred once. This chain joins TRBV6-5 and TRBJ2-5, with 8 nucleotides matching TRBD1. The CDR3 length is 15 residues. J lost 7 bases, V lost 7 bases, and 14 bases had no gene match. The germline V gene has CDR1 MNHEY and CDR2 SVGAGI. The CDR3 loop is CASKWGQDSAGTQYF. CDR3 DNA: TGTGCCAGCAAGTGGGGACAGGACTCAGCAGGGACCCAGTACTTC.

Here the CDR3 DNA reads TGCGCCAGATTTAACGGGGTCTGGTGGACCAAAAACATTCAGTACTTC. Translation: CARFNGVWWTKNIQYF. The chain recombines TRBV10-1 with TRBJ2-4, with D tentatively TRBD2 (5 bases). The length of the CDR3 is 16 residues. The germline V and J ends were trimmed by 9 bases and 2 bases, with 20 bases remaining between them. Germline CDR1 WNHNN, CDR2 SYGVQD (reference sequence).

The gene calls are TRBV14 and TRBJ2-1; 13 bases align to TRBD2. Looked up from germline, CDR1 is SGHDN and CDR2 is FVKESK. The CDR3 totals 16 residues. Germline trimming cut 4 bases from V and 5 bases from J; bases unmatched to any gene: 5. Here the CDR3 reads CASSPLGLAGDNEQFF. DNA for the CDR3: TGTGCCAGCAGCCCTCTCGGACTAGCGGGAGACAATGAGCAGTTCTTC.

The gene calls are TRBV7-9 and TRBJ2-7, with no clear D. Trimming cost V 5 bases and J 4 bases, with 6 bases left between them. The CDR3 is 11 residues long. Germline-derived CDR1 and CDR2 are SEHNR and FQNEAQ (reference sequence). The CDR3 DNA follows: TGTGCCAGCAGCCCTCAGTACGAGCAGTACTTC. The encoded protein is CASSPQYEQYF.

V and J are TRBV2 and TRBJ1-1, with unresolved D. V gave up 2 bases and J gave up 6 bases, with 13 bases separating them. The CDR3 sequence is 14 residues long. The germline V gene encodes CDR1 SNHLY and CDR2 FYNNEI. The CDR3 DNA reads as TGTGCCAGCAGTGAAATTTACGTTAGCGCTGAAGCTTTCTTT. As protein: CASSEIYVSAEAFF.

As DNA, the CDR3 is TGTGCCAGCAGCTATGGGACTAGCGGGAGTTACGAGCAGTACTTC. Translation: CASSYGTSGSYEQYF. This sequence joins TRBV9 and TRBJ2-7; 14 bases line up with TRBD2. The CDR3 runs to 15 residues. Unmatched junction bases numbered 4, after V lost 4 bases and J lost 4 bases. The germline CDR1 and CDR2 sequences are SGDLS and YYNGEE.

The chain links TRBV7-3 to TRBJ2-1; TRBD2 matches at 10 bases. The CDR3 has 14 amino acids. The V gene end was trimmed by 7 bases and the J gene end by 9 bases; junction bases not matched to a gene: 9. Germline loops: CDR1 SGHTA, CDR2 FQGTGA. CDR3 sequence reads: CASKLAAGGFEQFF. The CDR3 bases are TGTGCCAGCAAACTAGCAGCGGGAGGGTTTGAGCAGTTCTTC.

In this sample, this clone turned up once. The chain carries TRBV5-1 and TRBJ2-3; D is possibly TRBD1 (6 bases). V lost 4 bases to trimming and J lost 2 bases, with 14 bases between them. Germline CDR1 and CDR2: SGHRS and YFSETQ. The CDR3 loop spans 15 amino acids. The CDR3 loop is CASSVDSSATDTQYF. The CDR3, as DNA: TGCGCCAGCAGCGTGGACAGCTCCGCCACAGATACGCAGTATTTT.

The chain has TRBV7-2 and TRBJ2-7, with D possibly being TRBD1 (6 bases). V was cut by 3 bases and J by 2 bases, with 14 bases left in between. This CDR3 contains 15 residues. The germline V gene has CDR1 SGHTA and CDR2 FQGNSA. The CDR3: CASSFGTWSTYEQYF. CDR3 sequence (DNA): TGTGCCAGCAGCTTCGGGACATGGTCGACCTACGAGCAGTACTTC.